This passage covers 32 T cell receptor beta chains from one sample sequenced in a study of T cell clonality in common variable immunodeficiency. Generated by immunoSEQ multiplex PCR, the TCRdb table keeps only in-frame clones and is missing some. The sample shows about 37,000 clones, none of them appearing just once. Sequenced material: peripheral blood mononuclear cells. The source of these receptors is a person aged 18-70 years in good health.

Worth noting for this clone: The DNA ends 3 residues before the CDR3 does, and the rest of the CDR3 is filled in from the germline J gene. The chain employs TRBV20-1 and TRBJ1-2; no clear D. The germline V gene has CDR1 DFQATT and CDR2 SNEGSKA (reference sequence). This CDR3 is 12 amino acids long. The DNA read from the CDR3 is TGCAGTGCTAGAGGTCTTATCTACGAC. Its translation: CSARGLIYD. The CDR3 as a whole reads CSARGLIYDYTF.

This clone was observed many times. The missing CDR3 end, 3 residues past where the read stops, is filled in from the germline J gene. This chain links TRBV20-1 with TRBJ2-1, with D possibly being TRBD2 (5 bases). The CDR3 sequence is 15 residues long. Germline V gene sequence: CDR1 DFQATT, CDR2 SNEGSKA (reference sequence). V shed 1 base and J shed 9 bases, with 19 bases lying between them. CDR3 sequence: CSARVSTRTSSEQFF. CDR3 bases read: TGCAGTGCTAGAGTTTCGACAAGGACTTCTAGTGAG.

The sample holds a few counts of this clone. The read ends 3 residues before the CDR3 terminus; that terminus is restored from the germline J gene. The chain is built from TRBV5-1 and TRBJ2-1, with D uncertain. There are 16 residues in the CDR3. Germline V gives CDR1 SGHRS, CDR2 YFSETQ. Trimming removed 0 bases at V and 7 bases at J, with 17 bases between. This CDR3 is CASSLEGVITQNEQFF. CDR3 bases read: TGCGCCAGCAGCTTGGAGGGCGTCATCACGCAGAATGAG.

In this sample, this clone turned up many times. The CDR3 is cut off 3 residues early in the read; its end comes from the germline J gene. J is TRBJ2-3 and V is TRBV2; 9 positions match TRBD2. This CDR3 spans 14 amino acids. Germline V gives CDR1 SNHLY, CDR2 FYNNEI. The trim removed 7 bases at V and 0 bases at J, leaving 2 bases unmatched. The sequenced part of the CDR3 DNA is TGTGCCAGCATTACTAGCGGGAGCACAGATACG. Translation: CASITSGSTDT. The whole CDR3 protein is CASITSGSTDTQYF.

CDR3 DNA, as far as it was read: TGTGCCAGTAGTGGAAGCGGGGGGATTATTGATGAG. This codes for CASSGSGGIIDE. The whole CDR3 reads CASSGSGGIIDEQFF. The chain couples TRBV19 to TRBJ2-1; 9 bases are a match to TRBD2. The read gets to within 3 residues of the CDR3 end, and the germline J gene fills in the rest. The germline gives CDR1 LNHDA, CDR2 SQIVND (reference sequence). J gave up 8 bases and V 5 bases, and 10 bases lay outside the gene matches. This CDR3 has 15 residues.

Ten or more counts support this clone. The CDR3 loop reads CASSADSDPNYGYTF. CDR3 bases read: TGTGCCAGCAGCGCAGACAGTGATCCTAACTATGGC. This rearrangement joins TRBV7-8 to TRBJ1-2, with D perhaps TRBD1 (5 bases). Read data end 3 residues before the CDR3 end; the end is taken from the germline J gene. CDR3 length: 15 amino acids. Germline lookup yields CDR1 SGHVS and CDR2 FQNEAQ. V gave up 5 bases and J gave up 0 bases, with 13 bases separating them. The full variable domain, rest sourced from reference TRBV7-8 and TRBJ1-2, is GAGVSQSPRYKVAKRGQDVALRCDPISGHVSLFWYQQALGQGPEFLTYFQNEAQLDKSGLPSDRFFAERPEGSVSTLKIQRTQQEDSAVYLCASSADSDPNYGYTFGSGTRLTVV.

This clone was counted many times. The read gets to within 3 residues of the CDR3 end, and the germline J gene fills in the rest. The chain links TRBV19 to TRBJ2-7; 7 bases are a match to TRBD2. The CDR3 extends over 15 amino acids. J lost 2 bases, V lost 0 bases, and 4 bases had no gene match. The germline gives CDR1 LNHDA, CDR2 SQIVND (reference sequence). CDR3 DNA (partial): TGTGCCAGTAGTATAGAGGGGGGGGACCCCTACGAG. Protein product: CASSIEGGDPYE. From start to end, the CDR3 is CASSIEGGDPYEQYF.

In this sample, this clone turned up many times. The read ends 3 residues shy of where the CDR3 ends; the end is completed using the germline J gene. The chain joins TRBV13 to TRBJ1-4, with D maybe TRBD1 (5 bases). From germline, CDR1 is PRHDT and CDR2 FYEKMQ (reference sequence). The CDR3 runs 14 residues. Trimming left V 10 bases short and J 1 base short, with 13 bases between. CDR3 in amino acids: CATQLRGTNEKLFF. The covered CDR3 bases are TGTGCCACCCAACTTAGGGGAACTAATGAAAAA.

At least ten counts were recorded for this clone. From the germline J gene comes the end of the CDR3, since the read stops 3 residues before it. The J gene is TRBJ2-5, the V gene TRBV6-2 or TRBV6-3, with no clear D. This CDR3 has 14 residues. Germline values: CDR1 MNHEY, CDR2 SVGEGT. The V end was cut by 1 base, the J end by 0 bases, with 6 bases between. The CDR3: CASSYWRNQETQYF. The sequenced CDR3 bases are TGTGCCAGCAGTTACTGGCGGAACCAAGAGACC.

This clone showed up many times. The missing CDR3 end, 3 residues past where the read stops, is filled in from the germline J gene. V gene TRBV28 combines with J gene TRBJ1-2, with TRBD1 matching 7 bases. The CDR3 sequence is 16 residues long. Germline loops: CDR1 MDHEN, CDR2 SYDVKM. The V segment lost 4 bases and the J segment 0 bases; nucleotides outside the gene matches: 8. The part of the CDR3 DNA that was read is TGTGCCAGCAGTTCCGATACGGACAGGTCTAACTATGGC. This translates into CASSSDTDRSNYG. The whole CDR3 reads CASSSDTDRSNYGYTF.

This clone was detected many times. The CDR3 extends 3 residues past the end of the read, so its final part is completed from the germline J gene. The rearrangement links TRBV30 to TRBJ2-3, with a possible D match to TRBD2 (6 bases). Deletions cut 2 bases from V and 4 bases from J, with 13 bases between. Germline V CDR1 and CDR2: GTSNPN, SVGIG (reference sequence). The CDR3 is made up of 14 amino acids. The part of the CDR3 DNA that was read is TGTGCCTGGAGTCGTGGCGGGGAAGCAGATACG. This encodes CAWSRGGEADT. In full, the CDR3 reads CAWSRGGEADTQYF.

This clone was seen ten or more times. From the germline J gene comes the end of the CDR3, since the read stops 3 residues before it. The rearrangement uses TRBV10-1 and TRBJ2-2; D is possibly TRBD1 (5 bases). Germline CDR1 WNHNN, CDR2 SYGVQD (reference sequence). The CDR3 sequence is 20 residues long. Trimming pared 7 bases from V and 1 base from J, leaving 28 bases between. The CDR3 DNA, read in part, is TGCGCCAGCATCCCCTTGTATGGCCAGGACATACGATTGAACACCGGGGAG. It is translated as CASIPLYGQDIRLNTGE. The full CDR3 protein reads CASIPLYGQDIRLNTGELFF.

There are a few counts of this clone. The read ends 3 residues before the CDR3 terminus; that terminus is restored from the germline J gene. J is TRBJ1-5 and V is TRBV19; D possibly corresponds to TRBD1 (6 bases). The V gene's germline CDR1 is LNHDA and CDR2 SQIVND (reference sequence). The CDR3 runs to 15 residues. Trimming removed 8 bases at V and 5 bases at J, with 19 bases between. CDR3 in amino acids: CASAHREGGDQPQHF. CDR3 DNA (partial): TGTGCCAGTGCACACAGGGAGGGGGGGGATCAGCCC.

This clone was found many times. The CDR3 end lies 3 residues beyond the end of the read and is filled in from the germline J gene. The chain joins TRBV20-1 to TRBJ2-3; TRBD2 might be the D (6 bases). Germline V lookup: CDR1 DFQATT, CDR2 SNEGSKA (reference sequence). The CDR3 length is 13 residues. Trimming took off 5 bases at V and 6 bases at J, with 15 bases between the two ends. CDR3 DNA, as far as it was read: TGCAGTGCTCCCTTAGGACGGGGGGATACG. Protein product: CSAPLGRGDT. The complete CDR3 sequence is CSAPLGRGDTQYF.

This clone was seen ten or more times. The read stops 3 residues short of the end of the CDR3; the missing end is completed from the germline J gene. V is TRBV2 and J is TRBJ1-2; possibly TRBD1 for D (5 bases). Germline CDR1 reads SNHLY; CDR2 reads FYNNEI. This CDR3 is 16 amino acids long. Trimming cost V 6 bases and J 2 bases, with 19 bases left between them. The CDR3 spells CASRDRQKGLNYGYTF. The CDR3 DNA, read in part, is TGTGCCAGCAGAGATAGACAGAAGGGGTTAAACTATGGC.

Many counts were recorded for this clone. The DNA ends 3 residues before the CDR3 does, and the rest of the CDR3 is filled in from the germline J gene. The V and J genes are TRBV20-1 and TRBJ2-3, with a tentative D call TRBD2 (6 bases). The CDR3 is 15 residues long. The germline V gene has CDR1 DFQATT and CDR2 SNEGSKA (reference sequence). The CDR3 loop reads CSARTGLSSRETQYF. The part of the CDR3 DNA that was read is TGCAGTGCTAGAACGGGACTTTCATCTAGAGAGACG.

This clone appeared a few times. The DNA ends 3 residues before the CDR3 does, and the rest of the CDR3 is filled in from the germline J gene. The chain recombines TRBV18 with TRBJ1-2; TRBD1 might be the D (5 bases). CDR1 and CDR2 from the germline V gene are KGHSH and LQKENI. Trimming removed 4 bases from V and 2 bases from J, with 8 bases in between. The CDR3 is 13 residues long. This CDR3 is CASSQAGNYGYTF. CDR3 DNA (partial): TGTGCCAGCTCACAGGCAGGGAACTATGGC.

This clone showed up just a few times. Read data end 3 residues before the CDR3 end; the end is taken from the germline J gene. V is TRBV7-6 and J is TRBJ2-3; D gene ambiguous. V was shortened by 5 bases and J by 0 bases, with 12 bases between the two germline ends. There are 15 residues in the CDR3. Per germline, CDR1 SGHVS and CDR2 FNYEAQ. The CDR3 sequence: CASSPRLFSTDTQYF. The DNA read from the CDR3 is TGTGCCAGCAGCCCGCGACTTTTTAGCACAGATACG.

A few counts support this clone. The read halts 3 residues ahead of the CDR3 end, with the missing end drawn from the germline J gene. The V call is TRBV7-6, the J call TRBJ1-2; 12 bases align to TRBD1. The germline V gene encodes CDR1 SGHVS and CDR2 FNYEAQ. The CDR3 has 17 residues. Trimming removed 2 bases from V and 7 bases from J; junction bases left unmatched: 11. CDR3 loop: CASSLSLRDRGRRGYTF. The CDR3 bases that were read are TGTGCCAGCAGCTTATCTCTGCGGGACAGGGGGCGTCGTGGC.

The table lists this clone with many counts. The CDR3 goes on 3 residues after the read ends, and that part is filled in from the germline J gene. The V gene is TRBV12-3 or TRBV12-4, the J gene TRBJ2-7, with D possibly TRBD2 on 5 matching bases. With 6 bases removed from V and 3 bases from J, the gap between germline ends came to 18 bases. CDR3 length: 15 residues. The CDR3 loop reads CASSLSGRGVYEQYF. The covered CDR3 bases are TGTGCCAGCAGCTTGTCGGGTCGGGGTGTCTACGAG.

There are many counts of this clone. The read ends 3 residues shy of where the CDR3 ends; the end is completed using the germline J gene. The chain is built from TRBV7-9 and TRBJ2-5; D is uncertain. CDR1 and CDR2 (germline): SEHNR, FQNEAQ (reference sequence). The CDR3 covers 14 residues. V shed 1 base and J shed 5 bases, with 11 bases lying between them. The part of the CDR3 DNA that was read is TGTGCCAGCAGCTTAGGAGTAGCTTGGGAGACC. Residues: CASSLGVAWET. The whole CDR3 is CASSLGVAWETQYF.

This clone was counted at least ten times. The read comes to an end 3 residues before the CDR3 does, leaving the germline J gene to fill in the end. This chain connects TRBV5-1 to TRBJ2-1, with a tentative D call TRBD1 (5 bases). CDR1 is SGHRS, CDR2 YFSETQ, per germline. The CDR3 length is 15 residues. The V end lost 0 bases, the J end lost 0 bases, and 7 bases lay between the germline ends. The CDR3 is CASSLEQASYNEQFF. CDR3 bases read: TGCGCCAGCAGCTTGGAACAGGCCTCCTACAATGAG.

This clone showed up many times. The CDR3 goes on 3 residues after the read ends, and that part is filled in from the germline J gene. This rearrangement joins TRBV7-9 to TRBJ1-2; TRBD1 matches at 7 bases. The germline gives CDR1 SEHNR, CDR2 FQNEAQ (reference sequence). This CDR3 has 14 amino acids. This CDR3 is CASRDPGQEGGYTF. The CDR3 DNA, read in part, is TGTGCCAGCAGGGACCCCGGACAGGAGGGGGGC.

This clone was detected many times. The CDR3 bases that were read are TGCGCCAGCAGCTTTGGCCAACAGGGGGGAGAGACC. Its protein is CASSFGQQGGET. The complete CDR3 sequence is CASSFGQQGGETQYF. V is TRBV5-1 and J is TRBJ2-5; 8 nucleotides line up with TRBD1. The read finishes 3 residues shy of the CDR3 end, and the germline J gene is used to complete it. The CDR3 contains 15 residues. After removal of 2 bases from V and 4 bases from J, the junction contained 7 bases not matched to a gene. Germline CDR1 is SGHRS and CDR2 is YFSETQ.

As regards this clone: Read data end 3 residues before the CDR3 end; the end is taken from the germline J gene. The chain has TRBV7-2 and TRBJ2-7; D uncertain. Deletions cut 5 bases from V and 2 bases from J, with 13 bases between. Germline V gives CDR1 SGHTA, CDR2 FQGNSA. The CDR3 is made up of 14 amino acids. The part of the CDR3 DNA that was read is TGTGCCAGCAGCGAAGGGTCCGGCGCCTACGAG. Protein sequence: CASSEGSGAYE. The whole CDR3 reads CASSEGSGAYEQYF.

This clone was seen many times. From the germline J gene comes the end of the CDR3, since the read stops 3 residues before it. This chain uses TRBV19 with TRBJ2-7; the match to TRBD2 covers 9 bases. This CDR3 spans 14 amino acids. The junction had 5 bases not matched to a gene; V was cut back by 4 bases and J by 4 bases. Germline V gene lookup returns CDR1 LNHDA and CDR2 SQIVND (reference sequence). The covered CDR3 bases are TGTGCCAGTAGTAGTTCCAGCGGGGGGTACGAG. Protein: CASSSSSGGYE. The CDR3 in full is CASSSSSGGYEQYF.

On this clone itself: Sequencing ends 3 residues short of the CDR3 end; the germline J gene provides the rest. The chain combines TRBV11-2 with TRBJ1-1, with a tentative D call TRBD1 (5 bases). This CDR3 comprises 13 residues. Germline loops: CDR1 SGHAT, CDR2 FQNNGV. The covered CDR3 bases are TGTGCCAGCAGCTCCCAGGGTCCATTAAGA. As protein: CASSSQGPLR. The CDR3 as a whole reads CASSSQGPLRAFF.

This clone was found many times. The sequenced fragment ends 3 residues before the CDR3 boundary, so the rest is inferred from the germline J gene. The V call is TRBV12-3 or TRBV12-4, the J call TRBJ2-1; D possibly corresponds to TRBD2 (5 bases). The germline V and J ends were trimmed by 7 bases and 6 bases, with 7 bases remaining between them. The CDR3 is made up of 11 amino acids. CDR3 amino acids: CASTSGNEQFF. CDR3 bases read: TGTGCCAGCACCAGCGGCAATGAG.

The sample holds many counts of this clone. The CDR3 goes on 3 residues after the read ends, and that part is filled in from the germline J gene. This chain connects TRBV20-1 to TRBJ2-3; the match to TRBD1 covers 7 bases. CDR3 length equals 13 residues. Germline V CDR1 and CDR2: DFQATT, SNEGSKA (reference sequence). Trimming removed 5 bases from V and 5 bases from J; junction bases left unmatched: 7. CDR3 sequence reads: CSALRDRIDTQYF. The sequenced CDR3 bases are TGCAGTGCTCTCCGGGACAGAATAGATACG.

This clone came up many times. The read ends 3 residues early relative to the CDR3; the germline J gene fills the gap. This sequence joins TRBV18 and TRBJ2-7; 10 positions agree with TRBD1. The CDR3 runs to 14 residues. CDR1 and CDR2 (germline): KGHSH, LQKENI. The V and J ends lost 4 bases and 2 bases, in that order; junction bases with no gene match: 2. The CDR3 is CASSRGQGTYEQYF. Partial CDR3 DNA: TGTGCCAGCTCACGGGGACAGGGGACCTACGAG.

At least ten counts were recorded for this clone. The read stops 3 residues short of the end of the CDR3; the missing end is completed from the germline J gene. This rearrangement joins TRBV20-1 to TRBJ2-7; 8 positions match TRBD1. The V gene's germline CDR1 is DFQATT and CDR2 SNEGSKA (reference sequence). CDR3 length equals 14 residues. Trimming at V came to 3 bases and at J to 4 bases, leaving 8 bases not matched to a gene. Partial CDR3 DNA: TGCAGTGCTAGTAGGACAGGGCGACTTTACGAG. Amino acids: CSASRTGRLYE. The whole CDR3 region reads CSASRTGRLYEQYF.

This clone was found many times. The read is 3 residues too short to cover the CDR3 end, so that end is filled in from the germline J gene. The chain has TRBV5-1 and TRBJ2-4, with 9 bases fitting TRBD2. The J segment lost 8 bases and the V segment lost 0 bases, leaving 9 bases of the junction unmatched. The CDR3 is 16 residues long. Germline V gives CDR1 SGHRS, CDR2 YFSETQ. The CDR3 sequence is CASSLGISGGGDIQYF. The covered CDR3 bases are TGCGCCAGCAGCTTGGGGATTAGCGGGGGCGGGGACATT.